This T cell receptor beta chain was sequenced during a study of identical twins. Donors uniformly comprised healthy Caucasians. Whole-study results and caveats: Findings came from cross-sectional statistics, without long-term follow-up of donors. Carriage of fewer insertions was seen in abundant cord blood beta clonotypes, whereas memory repertoires showed none.

Through template switching, a universal primer site was introduced, and the cDNA contained unique molecular identifiers. TCRdb processed the 5' RACE reads anew with MiXCR; each CDR3 protein has one entry. The table records under 250,000 distinct CDR3 sequences, about 7.5% of them present only once. CDR3 size: 15 residues. Deletions cut 3 bases from V and 4 bases from J, with 13 bases between. Germline V gene data show CDR1 as SGHDN and CDR2 as FVKESK. Ten or more counts support this clonotype. Its antigen is not identified. Another study also made use of these data, one on yellow fever vaccine responses in identical twins.

The sequenced sample was CD8+ T cells sorted from blood. V usage is TRBV14 and J usage is TRBJ1-3; no firm D call. The clonotype comes from a woman aged 18-29 years in good health. CDR3: CASSHLLSTGNTIYF. DNA for the CDR3: TGTGCCAGCAGCCACCTCCTTTCCACCGGAAACACCATATATTTT.